This T cell receptor beta chain was captured by sequencing in a study of T cells in Graves' hyperthyroidism and ophthalmopathy. Patients showing uncontrolled infection, other autoimmune disease, pregnancy or lactation were ineligible. Isolation of PBMCs was performed on about 10 ml fresh peripheral blood. In germline, CDR1 is MGHRA, CDR2 YSYEKL. Trimming took 4 bases from V and 4 from J, leaving 17 bases between them. This CDR3 comprises 16 residues. Study-level findings and limits: The model made its ophthalmopathy prediction, and onset followed a median around 6.5 months later.

The source material, RNA transcripts, was used to amplify TCR beta CDR3 regions. With the HTBI primer set, the TCR CDR3 went through a first round of RT-PCR. TCRdb re-analysed the multiplex PCR reads in MiXCR, keeping a single row per CDR3 protein. The data show 300,000 to 450,000 distinct CDR3 sequences, about 14% seen once. Only a few counts were recorded for this clonotype. No antigen is known for it. The source material was blood. The receptor's source is a woman aged 25-40 years with Graves' ophthalmopathy. The chain couples TRBV4-1 to TRBJ2-1; a possible D gene is TRBD2 (5 bases). The CDR3 reads CASSPRSPEGYNEQFF. Written as DNA, the CDR3 is TGCGCCAGCAGCCCCCGGAGTCCCGAGGGATACAATGAGCAGTTCTTC.